Sequencing of this TCR beta chain was carried out in a study of cytomegalovirus exposure and HLA in healthy donors. Use of 60 Vbeta and 13 Jbeta primers characterized the PCR. The data were produced by immunoSEQ multiplex PCR, yet TCRdb's version contains in-frame clones alone and is incomplete. The sample lists about 300,000 clones, 86% occurring once. A word on this clone: What it binds is not known.

General study findings and limits: Compared with the roughly 700-donor mean, an Asian-associated ancestry cluster reportedly had fewer N-insertions, according to a later analysis.

The V gene's germline CDR1 is MNHEY and CDR2 SVGAGI. V shed 2 bases and J shed 7 bases, with 15 bases lying between them. The CDR3 has 14 amino acids. The rearrangement links TRBV6-5 to TRBJ2-7; weak D call: TRBD1 (6 bases). The material sequenced was PBMCs. This clonotype was sampled from a man aged 35 to 55 in good health and CMV-seropositive. The DNA of the CDR3 is TGTGCCAGCAGTTACGGCAGGGGAAAATGGGAGCAGTACTTC. This translates into CASSYGRGKWEQYF.